This T cell receptor (beta chain) was recorded in a study of identical twins. TCRdb ran MiXCR on the 5' RACE reads and lists one entry per CDR3 protein. This sample yields 650,000 to 750,000 distinct CDR3 sequences, of which around 21% are seen a single time; roughly 4% belongs to the top ten. About this clonotype: The target antigen is unknown.

General study points: Fewer insertions marked abundant cord blood beta clonotypes; young adult naive trended weakly, memory not at all.

The V and J ends lost 7 bases and 4 bases respectively, with 13 bases between them. This CDR3 region has 13 residues. Germline-derived CDR1 and CDR2 are SEHNR and FQNEAQ (reference sequence). These data were likewise used in another study, on T cells expressing NK-cell markers. That work contributes: Alpha-beta TCR T cells were the sole sorting target in several experiments, owing to an anti-gamma-delta TCR antibody. Of the CD8+ T cells in about 6 donors, roughly 1.0-7.5% belonged to dominant NKG2C+ clonotypes. HCMV specificity of the expanded NKG2C+ T cell clones was not established.

The clonotype comes from a woman between 18 and 30 years old in good health. Sample: PBMCs. V is TRBV7-9 and J is TRBJ1-1; D is perhaps TRBD1 (5 bases). The CDR3 is CASTPRGSTEAFF. The CDR3 DNA is TGTGCCAGCACCCCCCGGGGGAGCACTGAAGCTTTCTTT. The variable domain in full, completed from reference TRBV7-9 and TRBJ1-1, reads DTGVSQNPRHKITKRGQNVTFRCDPISEHNRLYWYRQTLGQGPEFLTYFQNEAQLEKSRLLSDRFSAERPKGSFSTLEIQRTEQGDSAMYLCASTPRGSTEAFFGQGTRLTVV.